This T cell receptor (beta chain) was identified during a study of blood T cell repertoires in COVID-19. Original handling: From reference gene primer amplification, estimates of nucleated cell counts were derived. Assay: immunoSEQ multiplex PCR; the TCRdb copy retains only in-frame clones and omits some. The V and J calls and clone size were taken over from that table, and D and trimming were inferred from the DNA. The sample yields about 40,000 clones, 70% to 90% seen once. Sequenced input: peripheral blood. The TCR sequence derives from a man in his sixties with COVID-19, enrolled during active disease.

The CDR3 region is CASSRQGNTGELFF. The CDR3 region has the DNA TGTGCCAGCAGTCGCCAGGGGAACACCGGGGAGCTGTTTTTT. This chain joins TRBV6-2 or TRBV6-3 and TRBJ2-2; D might be TRBD1 (5 bases). The V end was cut by 5 bases, the J end by 1 base, with 8 bases between. CDR3 length: 14 residues. Germline CDR1 and CDR2: MNHEY and SVGEGT.